A selection of T cell receptor beta chains follows, all from one sample in a study of T cells in Graves' hyperthyroidism and ophthalmopathy. TCRdb analysed the multiplex PCR reads with MiXCR anew, one entry per CDR3 protein. The data hold around 340,000 distinct CDR3 sequences, with 15% to 20% observed a single time. Sequencing was performed on blood. The origin of the receptors is a woman aged 40 to 50 with Graves' ophthalmopathy. The CDR3 runs from the conserved cysteine through the conserved F or W. The order of the fields is CDR3 length, J gene, V gene, clone size, D gene, CDR3 DNA, CDR3 protein. D genes are given only for firm matches. The size field is filled for only some rows; it gives once, few, many or a size class.

13	TRBJ1-1	TRBV6-1	many	NA	TGTGCCAGCAGTGTAACAGGGATCACTGAAGCTTTCTTT	CASSVTGITEAFF
15	TRBJ1-6	TRBV7-2	many	NA	TGTGCCAGCAGCTTAGATCCGGGGGCGAGTTCACCCCTCCACTTT	CASSLDPGASSPLHF
13	TRBJ2-7	TRBV27	many	TRBD1	TGTGCCAGCAGTGAGGGACAGCACTACGAGCAGTACTTC	CASSEGQHYEQYF
15	TRBJ2-7	TRBV19	many	NA	TGTGCCAGTAGTGTCGGGACAAGGACGTCGTACGAGCAGTACTTC	CASSVGTRTSYEQYF
16	TRBJ1-1	TRBV6-2/TRBV6-3	NA	NA	TGTGCCAGCAGTTCGACCTTGTTAGCCGAGTACACTGAAGCTTTCTTT	CASSSTLLAEYTEAFF
11	TRBJ1-1	TRBV6-5	many	NA	TGTGCCATCAAAGCGGGCACTGAAGCTTTCTTT	CAIKAGTEAFF
16	TRBJ2-5	TRBV25-1	many	NA	TGTGCCAGCAGAGCCTGGGGGGGAGGGGGTCGGGAGACCCAGTACTTC	CASRAWGGGGRETQYF
11	TRBJ1-5	TRBV28	many	NA	TGTGCCAGCAGCTACCTATCTGCCCAGCATTTT	CASSYLSAQHF
13	TRBJ1-2	TRBV6-1	NA	NA	TGTGCCAGCAGTGAAGTCGGTATCTATGGCTACACCTTC	CASSEVGIYGYTF
16	TRBJ1-1	TRBV12-3/TRBV12-4	many	TRBD1	TGTGCCAGCAGTTTGGGGGACAGGGTGATGAACACTGAAGCTTTCTTT	CASSLGDRVMNTEAFF
13	TRBJ1-2	TRBV28	many	NA	TGTGCCAGCAGATATGACAGCAGGGTAGACTACACCTTC	CASRYDSRVDYTF
15	TRBJ2-7	TRBV20-1	many	TRBD1	TGCAGTGCTGACGCTCGGGACAGGGCTCCCTACGAGCAGTACTTC	CSADARDRAPYEQYF
15	TRBJ2-7	TRBV25-1	NA	TRBD1	TGTGCCAGCAGTGAAGGGACAGCAGTCACCTACGAGCAGTACTTC	CASSEGTAVTYEQYF
13	TRBJ2-7	TRBV7-8	many	TRBD1	TGTGCCAGCAGCTTAGAAGGGACAGGAGAGCAGTACTTC	CASSLEGTGEQYF
14	TRBJ1-1	TRBV27	many	NA	TGTGCCAGCAGCCAAGGTGGATGGAACACTGAAGCTTTCTTT	CASSQGGWNTEAFF
15	TRBJ1-3	TRBV7-3	many	TRBD1	TGTGCCAGCAGCTTAACTGGGACAGAGCCAAACACCATATATTTT	CASSLTGTEPNTIYF
15	TRBJ2-1	TRBV5-1	many	TRBD2	TGCGCCAGCAGCTTGGTTCCGGGAGGGCGGAATGAGCAGTTCTTC	CASSLVPGGRNEQFF
14	TRBJ2-5	TRBV11-2	NA	NA	TGTGCCAGCAGCGCGGGATGGGGAAGAGAGACCCAGTACTTC	CASSAGWGRETQYF
15	TRBJ2-7	TRBV12-3/TRBV12-4	many	TRBD2	TGTGCCAGCAGGGCTAGCGGGAGGGCCTCCTACGAGCAGTACTTC	CASRASGRASYEQYF
12	TRBJ2-7	TRBV25-1	many	NA	TGTGCCAGCAGTCCAACAGAATACGAGCAGTACTTC	CASSPTEYEQYF
13	TRBJ2-5	TRBV12-3/TRBV12-4	NA	NA	TGTGCCAGCAGTTTAAAACTAGTTGGGACCCAGTACTTC	CASSLKLVGTQYF
18	TRBJ1-5	TRBV28	many	NA	TGTGCCAGCAGTTTATGGCCCCTCCGGGAGAAAGGGCATCAGCCCCAGCATTTT	CASSLWPLREKGHQPQHF
15	TRBJ2-2	TRBV7-3	many	NA	TGTGCCAGCAGCCATACAGGGTCAGAGGGCGGGGAGCTGTTTTTT	CASSHTGSEGGELFF
13	TRBJ2-7	TRBV19	many	NA	TGTGCCACCGGCGAGAGGGAAGATAGCGAGCAGTACTTC	CATGEREDSEQYF
14	TRBJ2-2	TRBV19	many	NA	TGTGCCAGTAGGGGCAGCCGGTGGACCGGGGAGCTGTTTTTT	CASRGSRWTGELFF
14	TRBJ2-2	TRBV28	many	NA	TGTGCCAGCAGTGACAGCGTTCGGGTCGGGGGGCTGTTTTTT	CASSDSVRVGGLFF
13	TRBJ1-1	TRBV11-2	many	NA	TGTGCCAGCAGATTACTCAGGGACACTGAAGCTTTCTTT	CASRLLRDTEAFF
10	TRBJ2-7	TRBV2	many	NA	TGTGCCAGCAGAGTCTACGAGCAGTACTTC	CASRVYEQYF
14	TRBJ1-5	TRBV28	many	NA	TGTGCCAGCAGTTTTGACAGAAGCAATCAGCCCCAGCATTTT	CASSFDRSNQPQHF
14	TRBJ2-7	TRBV19	many	NA	TGTGCCAGTAGTAGATTAGGTGCCCCCTACGAGCAGTACTTC	CASSRLGAPYEQYF
20	TRBJ1-2	TRBV18	many	TRBD1	TGTGCCAGCTCACCACCGTTGACAGACAGGGATGGTCTCCTCAACTATGGCTACACCTTC	CASSPPLTDRDGLLNYGYTF
17	TRBJ1-1	TRBV11-2	NA	TRBD1	TGTGCCAGCAGCCCACAGGGGACCATGATCATGAACACTGAAGCTTTCTTT	CASSPQGTMIMNTEAFF
13	TRBJ1-2	TRBV5-1	many	NA	TGCGCCAGCAGCCCCGGGTTCGGGGAGGGCTACACCTTC	CASSPGFGEGYTF
16	TRBJ1-3	TRBV4-1	many	NA	TGCGCCAGCAGCCTAGGGACGGGTCCCTCTGGAAACACCATATATTTT	CASSLGTGPSGNTIYF
15	TRBJ2-7	TRBV6-5	many	TRBD2	TGTGCCAGCAGTTATCTAGCGGGAACAAAGGACGAGCAGTACTTC	CASSYLAGTKDEQYF